The present T cell receptor beta chain was sequenced within a study of early T cells in non-severe SARS-CoV-2 infection. Study-wide background: It was bulk RNA from unsorted whole blood that was sequenced, and the chains were unpaired.

In its sample, this clonotype was seen many times. Its antigen is currently unknown. Study-wide findings and caveats: Database matching using VDJdb favored anti-spike CD8 responses, with private and CD4 specificities left missing.

Attachment of unique molecular identifiers to individual cDNA molecules was performed. TCRdb passed the 5' RACE reads through MiXCR, listing each CDR3 protein once. The repertoire holds under 70,000 distinct CDR3 sequences, with about 9.9% as singletons. Germline V lookup: CDR1 SGHAT, CDR2 FQDESV (reference sequence). There are 15 residues in the CDR3. V gave up 3 bases and J gave up 3 bases; unmatched junction bases: 5. This chain connects TRBV11-1 to TRBJ2-7; the match to TRBD2 covers 10 bases. Source material: whole blood. The source is an adult who was a healthcare worker with PCR-confirmed SARS-CoV-2 infection or an uninfected control (not recorded which). The CDR3 is CASSFPLAGVYEQYF. The CDR3 DNA is TGTGCCAGCAGCTTCCCCCTAGCGGGAGTCTACGAGCAGTACTTC.